This T cell receptor (beta chain) was retrieved from a study of blood T cells in healthy people across ages. This clonotype occurred a few times. The authors ran a second PCR of 7 to 11 cycles using a sample-barcoded 5' primer and a J-beta primer mix. TCRdb re-derived calls from the 5' RACE reads in MiXCR, one entry per CDR3 protein. Among roughly 1.6 million distinct CDR3 sequences, almost 35% were seen once, and the ten largest hold 11%. Germline lookup yields CDR1 MRHNA and CDR2 SNTAGT. The CDR3 runs 20 residues. Material for sequencing was blood. This chain links TRBV6-4 with TRBJ2-7, with 13 bases lining up with TRBD2. With the DNA end fitting TRBJ2-5 better, the J assignment may be wrong. The sequence was obtained from a woman aged 25 to 45 in good health. CDR3 loop: CASRPTCPGLAGSSRETQYF. CDR3 nucleotide sequence: TGTGCCAGCAGGCCAACCTGCCCGGGACTAGCGGGATCGTCCCGAGAGACCCAGTACTTC.